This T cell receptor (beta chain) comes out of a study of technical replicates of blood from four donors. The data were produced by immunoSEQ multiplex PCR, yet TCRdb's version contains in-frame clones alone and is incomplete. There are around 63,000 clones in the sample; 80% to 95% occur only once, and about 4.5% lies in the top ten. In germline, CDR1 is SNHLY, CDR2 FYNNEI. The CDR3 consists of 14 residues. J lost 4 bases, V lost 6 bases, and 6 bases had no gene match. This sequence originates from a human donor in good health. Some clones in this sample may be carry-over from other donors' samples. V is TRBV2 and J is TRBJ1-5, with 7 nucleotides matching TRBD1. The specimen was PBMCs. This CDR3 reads CASSRDSVNQPQHF. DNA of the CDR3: TGTGCCAGCAGCCGGGACAGCGTTAATCAGCCCCAGCATTTT.